This T cell receptor beta chain was sequenced in a study of post-analysis software for immune sequencing data. Study outcomes and limitations: TRBV5-6, TRBV5-1 and TRBV20-1 were among several TRBV segments more frequent in patients than controls. Compared with controls, patients showed significantly lower normalized Chao1 diversity.

Sequencing libraries made from TCR beta cDNA carried unique molecular identifiers. TCRdb passed the PCR reads through MiXCR, listing each CDR3 protein once. The sample consists of about 500,000 distinct CDR3 sequences, roughly 46% of them appearing once. Germline V gene lookup returns CDR1 MNHNS and CDR2 SASEGT. The V and J ends lost 6 bases and 6 bases, in that order; junction bases with no gene match: 16. The CDR3 totals 17 residues. A note on this clonotype: What it binds is not known.

Sequencing was performed on blood. The rearrangement uses TRBV6-1 and TRBJ2-1; 8 nucleotides line up with TRBD2. This clonotype was sampled from a girl aged 5-17 years with multiple sclerosis. In DNA form, the CDR3 reads TGTGCCAGCAGAATTGCCTGGACTAGCTCTTTGGTCAATGAGCAGTTCTTC. It yields the protein CASRIAWTSSLVNEQFF.